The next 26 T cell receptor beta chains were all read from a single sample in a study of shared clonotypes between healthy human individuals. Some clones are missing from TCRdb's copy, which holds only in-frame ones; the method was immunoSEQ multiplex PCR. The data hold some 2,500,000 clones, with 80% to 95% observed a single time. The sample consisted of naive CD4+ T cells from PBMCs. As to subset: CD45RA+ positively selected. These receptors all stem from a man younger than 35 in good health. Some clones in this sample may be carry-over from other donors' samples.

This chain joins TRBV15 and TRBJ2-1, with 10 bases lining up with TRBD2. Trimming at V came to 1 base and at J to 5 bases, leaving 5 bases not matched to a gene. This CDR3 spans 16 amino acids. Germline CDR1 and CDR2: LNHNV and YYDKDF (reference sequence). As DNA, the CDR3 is TGTGCCACCAGCAGAGTAATCACTAGCGGGGACAATGAGCAGTTCTTC. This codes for CATSRVITSGDNEQFF.

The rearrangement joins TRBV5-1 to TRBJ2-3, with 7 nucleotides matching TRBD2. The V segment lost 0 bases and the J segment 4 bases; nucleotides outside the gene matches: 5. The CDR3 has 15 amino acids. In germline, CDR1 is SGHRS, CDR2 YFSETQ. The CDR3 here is CASSLGGSGADTQYF. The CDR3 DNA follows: TGCGCCAGCAGCTTGGGCGGGAGCGGGGCAGATACGCAGTATTTT.

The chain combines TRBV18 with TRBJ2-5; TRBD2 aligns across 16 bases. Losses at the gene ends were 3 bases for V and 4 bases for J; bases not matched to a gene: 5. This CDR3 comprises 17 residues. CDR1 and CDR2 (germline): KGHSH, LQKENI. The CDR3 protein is CASSPGTSGREGETQYF. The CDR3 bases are TGTGCCAGCTCACCCGGGACTAGCGGGAGGGAAGGAGAGACCCAGTACTTC.

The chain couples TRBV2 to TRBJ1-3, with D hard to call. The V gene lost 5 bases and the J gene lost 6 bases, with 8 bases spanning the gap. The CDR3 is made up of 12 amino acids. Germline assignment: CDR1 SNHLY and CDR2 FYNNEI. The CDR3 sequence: CASSRLENTIYF. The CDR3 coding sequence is TGTGCCAGCAGTCGGTTGGAAAACACCATATATTTT.

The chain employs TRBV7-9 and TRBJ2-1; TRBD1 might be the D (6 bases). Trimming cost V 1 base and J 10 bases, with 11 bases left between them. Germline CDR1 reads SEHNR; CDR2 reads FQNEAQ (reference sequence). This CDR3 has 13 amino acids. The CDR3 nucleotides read TGTGCCAGCAGCTTAGGGGGGACAACAGAGCAGTTCTTC. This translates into CASSLGGTTEQFF.

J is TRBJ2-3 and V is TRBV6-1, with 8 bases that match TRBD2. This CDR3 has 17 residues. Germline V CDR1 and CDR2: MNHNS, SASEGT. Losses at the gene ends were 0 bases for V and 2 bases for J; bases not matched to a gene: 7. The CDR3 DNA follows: TGTGCCAGCAGTGAAGCGTGGCATAGCGGGAACACAGATACGCAGTATTTT. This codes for CASSEAWHSGNTDTQYF.

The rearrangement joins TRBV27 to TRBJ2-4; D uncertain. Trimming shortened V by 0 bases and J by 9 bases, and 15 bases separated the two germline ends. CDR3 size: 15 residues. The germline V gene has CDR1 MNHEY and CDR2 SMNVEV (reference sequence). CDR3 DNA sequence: TGTGCCAGCAGTTTATCTCCGGCTGCCACTGTCATTCAGTACTTC. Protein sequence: CASSLSPAATVIQYF.

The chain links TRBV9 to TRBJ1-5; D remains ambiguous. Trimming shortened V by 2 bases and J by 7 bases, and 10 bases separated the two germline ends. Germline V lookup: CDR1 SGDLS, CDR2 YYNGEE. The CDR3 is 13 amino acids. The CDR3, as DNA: TGTGCCAGCAGCGTCGTTCCGGGGCAGCCCCAGCATTTT. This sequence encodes CASSVVPGQPQHF.

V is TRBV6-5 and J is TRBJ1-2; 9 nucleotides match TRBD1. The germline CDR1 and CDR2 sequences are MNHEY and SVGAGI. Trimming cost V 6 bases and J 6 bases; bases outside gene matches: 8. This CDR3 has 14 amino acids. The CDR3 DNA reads TGTGCCAGCAGATTCTTGGGACAGGGTGATGGCTACACCTTC. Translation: CASRFLGQGDGYTF.

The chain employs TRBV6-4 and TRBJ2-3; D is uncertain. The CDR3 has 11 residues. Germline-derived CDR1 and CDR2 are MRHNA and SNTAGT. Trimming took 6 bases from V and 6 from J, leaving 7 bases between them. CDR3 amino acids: CASRMGDTQYF. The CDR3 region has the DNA TGTGCCAGCAGGATGGGGGATACGCAGTATTTT.

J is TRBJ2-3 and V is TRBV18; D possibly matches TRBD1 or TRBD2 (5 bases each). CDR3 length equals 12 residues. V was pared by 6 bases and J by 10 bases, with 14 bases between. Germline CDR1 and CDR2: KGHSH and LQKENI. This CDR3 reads CASSRGDSAQYF. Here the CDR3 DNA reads TGTGCCAGCTCCAGAGGGGATAGTGCGCAGTATTTT.

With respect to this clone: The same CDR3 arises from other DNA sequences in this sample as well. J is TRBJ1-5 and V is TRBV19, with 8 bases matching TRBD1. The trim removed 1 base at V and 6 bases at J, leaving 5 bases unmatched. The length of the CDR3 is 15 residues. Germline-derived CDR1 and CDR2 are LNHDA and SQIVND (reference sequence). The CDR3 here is CASSIGGTGSQPQHF. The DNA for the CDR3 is TGTGCCAGTAGTATAGGGGGGACAGGCAGTCAGCCCCAGCATTTT. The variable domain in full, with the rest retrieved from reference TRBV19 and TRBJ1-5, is DGGITQSPKYLFRKEGQNVTLSCEQNLNHDAMYWYRQDPGQGLRLIYYSQIVNDFQKGDIAEGYSVSREKKESFPLTVTSAQKNPTAFYLCASSIGGTGSQPQHFGDGTRLSIL.

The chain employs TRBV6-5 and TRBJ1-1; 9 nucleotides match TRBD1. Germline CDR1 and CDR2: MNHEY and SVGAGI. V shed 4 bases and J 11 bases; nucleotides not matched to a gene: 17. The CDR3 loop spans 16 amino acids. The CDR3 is CASSFLLRDRVLKAFF. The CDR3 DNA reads TGTGCCAGCAGTTTCCTACTTCGGGACAGGGTTTTGAAGGCTTTCTTT.

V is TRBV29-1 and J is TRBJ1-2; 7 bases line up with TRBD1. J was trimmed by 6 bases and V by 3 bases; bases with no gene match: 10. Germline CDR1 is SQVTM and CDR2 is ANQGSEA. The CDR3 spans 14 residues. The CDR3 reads CSVETGLSRDGYTF. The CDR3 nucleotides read TGCAGCGTTGAGACAGGGCTAAGCCGAGATGGCTACACCTTC.

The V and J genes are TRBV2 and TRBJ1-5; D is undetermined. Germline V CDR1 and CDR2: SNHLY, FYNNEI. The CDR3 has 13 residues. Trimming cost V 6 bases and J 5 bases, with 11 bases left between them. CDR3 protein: CASRAFLDQPQHF. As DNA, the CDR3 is TGTGCCAGCAGGGCCTTTTTGGATCAGCCCCAGCATTTT.

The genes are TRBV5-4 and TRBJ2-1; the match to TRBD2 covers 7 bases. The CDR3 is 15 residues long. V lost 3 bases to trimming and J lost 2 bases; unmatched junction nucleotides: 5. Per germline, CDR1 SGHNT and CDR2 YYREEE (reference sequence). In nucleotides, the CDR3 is TGTGCCAGCAGCTCGGAGGGGAGGGCCTACAATGAGCAGTTCTTC. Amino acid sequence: CASSSEGRAYNEQFF.

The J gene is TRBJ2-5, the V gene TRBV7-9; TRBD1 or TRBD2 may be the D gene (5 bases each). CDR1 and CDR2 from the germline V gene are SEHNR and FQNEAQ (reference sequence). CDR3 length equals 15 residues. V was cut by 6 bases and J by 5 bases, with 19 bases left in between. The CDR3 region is CASRFGAQPGETQYF. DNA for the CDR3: TGTGCCAGCAGATTCGGGGCACAACCCGGGGAGACCCAGTACTTC. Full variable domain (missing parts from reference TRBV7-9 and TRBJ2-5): DTGVSQNPRHKITKRGQNVTFRCDPISEHNRLYWYRQTLGQGPEFLTYFQNEAQLEKSRLLSDRFSAERPKGSFSTLEIQRTEQGDSAMYLCASRFGAQPGETQYFGPGTRLLVL.

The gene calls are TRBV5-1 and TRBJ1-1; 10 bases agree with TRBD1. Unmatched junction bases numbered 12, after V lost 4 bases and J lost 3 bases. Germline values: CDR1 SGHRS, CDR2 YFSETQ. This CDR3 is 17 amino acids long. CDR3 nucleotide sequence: TGCGCCAGCAGCCTTACGACAGGGGGCGCGGGGTACACTGAAGCTTTCTTT. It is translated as CASSLTTGGAGYTEAFF.

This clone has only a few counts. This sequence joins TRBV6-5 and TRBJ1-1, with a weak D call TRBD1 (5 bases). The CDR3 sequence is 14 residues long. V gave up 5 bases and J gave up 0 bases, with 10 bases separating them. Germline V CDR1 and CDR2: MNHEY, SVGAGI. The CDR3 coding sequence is TGTGCCAGCAGTCCACAGGCTATGAACACTGAAGCTTTCTTT. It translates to CASSPQAMNTEAFF.

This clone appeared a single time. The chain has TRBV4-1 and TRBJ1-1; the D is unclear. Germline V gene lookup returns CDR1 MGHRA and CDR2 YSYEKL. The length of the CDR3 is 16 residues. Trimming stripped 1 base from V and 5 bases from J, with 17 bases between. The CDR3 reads CASSQGLLRGWTEAFF. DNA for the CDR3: TGCGCCAGCAGCCAAGGGCTCCTACGGGGTTGGACTGAAGCTTTCTTT.

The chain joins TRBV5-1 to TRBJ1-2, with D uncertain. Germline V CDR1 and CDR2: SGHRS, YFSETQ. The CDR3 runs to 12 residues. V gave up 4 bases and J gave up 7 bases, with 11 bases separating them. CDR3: CASSEFSRGYTF. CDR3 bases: TGCGCCAGCAGCGAGTTCTCCCGTGGCTACACCTTC.

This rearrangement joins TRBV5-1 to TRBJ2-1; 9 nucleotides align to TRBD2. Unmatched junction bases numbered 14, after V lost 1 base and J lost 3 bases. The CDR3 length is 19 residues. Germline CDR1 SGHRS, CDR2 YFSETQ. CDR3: CASSLWLAGTRGVYNEQFF. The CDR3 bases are TGCGCCAGCAGCTTGTGGCTAGCGGGAACCAGGGGGGTCTACAATGAGCAGTTCTTC.

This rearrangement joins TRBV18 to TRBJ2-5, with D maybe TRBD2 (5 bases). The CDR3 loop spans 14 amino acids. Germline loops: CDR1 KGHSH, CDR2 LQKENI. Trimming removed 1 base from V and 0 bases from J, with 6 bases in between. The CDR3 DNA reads TGTGCCAGCTCACCACTGAGGGACCAAGAGACCCAGTACTTC. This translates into CASSPLRDQETQYF.

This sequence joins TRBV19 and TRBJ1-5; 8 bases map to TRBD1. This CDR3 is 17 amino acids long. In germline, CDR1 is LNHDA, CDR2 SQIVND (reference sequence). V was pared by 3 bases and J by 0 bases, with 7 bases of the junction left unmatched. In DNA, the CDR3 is TGTGCCAGTAGTATCGGGACAGGTGTTTATAGCAATCAGCCCCAGCATTTT. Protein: CASSIGTGVYSNQPQHF.

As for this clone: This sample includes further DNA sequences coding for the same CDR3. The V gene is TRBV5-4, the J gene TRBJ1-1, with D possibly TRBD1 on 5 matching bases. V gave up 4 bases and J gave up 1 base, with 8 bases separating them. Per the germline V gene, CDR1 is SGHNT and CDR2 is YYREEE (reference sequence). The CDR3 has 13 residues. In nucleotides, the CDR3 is TGTGCCAGCAGCCGGGGCGGGAACACTGAAGCTTTCTTT. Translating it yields CASSRGGNTEAFF.

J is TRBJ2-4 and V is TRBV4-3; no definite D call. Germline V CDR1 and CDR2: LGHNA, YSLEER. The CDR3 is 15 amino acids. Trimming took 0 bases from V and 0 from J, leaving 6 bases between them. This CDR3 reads CASSQENLAKNIQYF. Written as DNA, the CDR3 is TGCGCCAGCAGCCAAGAAAACCTAGCCAAAAACATTCAGTACTTC.